This T cell receptor beta chain was recorded in a study of shared clonotypes between healthy human individuals. Findings of the study overall: A few donors shared 4.5% to 6.5% of their naive CD4 clonotypes.

V was trimmed by 1 base and J by 2 bases, leaving 8 bases between them. The CDR3 contains 14 residues. The germline V gene has CDR1 SGHTA and CDR2 FQGNSA. Assay: immunoSEQ multiplex PCR; the TCRdb copy retains only in-frame clones and omits some. The sample carries some 1 million clones, about 75% recorded once. As for this clone: As yet, its antigen is unknown.

Sequencing was performed on memory CD4+ T cells sorted from blood. The subset here: CD45RA-negative fraction. This sequence originates from a man aged 18 to 35 in good health. The chain combines TRBV7-2 with TRBJ2-5; D unclear. CDR3: CASSLDSLQETQYF. DNA of the CDR3: TGTGCCAGCAGCTTAGATAGCTTACAAGAGACCCAGTACTTC.